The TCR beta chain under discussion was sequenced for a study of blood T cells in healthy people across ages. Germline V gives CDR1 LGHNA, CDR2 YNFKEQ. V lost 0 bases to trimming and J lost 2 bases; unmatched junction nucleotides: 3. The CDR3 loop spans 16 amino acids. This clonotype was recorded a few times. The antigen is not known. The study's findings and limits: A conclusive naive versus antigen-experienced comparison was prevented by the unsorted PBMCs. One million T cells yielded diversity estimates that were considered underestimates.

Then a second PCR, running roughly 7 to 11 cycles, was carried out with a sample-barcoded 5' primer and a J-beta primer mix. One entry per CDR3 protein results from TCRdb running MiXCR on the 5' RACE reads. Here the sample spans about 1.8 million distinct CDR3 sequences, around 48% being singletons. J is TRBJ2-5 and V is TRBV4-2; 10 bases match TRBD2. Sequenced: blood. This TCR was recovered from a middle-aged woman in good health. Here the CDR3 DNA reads TGTGCCAGCAGCCAAGAGCGAGCGGGGGGGCAAGAGACCCAGTACTTC. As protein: CASSQERAGGQETQYF.